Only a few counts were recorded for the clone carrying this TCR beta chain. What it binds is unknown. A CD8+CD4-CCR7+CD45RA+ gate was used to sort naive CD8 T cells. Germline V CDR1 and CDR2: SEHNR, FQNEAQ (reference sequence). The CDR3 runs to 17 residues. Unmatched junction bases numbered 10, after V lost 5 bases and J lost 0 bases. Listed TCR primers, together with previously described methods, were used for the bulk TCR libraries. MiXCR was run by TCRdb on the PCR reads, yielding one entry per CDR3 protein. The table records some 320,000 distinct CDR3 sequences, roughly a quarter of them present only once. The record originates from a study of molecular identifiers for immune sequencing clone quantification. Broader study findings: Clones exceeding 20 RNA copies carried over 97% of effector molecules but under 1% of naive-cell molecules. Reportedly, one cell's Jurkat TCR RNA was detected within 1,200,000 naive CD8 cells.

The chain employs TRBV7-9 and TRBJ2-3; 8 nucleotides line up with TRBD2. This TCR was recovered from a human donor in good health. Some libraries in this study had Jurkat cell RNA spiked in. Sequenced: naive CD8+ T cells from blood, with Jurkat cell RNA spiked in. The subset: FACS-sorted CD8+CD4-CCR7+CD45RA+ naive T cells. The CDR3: CASSPRGAGVSTDTQYF. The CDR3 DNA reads TGTGCCAGCAGCCCCCGGGGAGCGGGGGTTAGCACAGATACGCAGTATTTT.